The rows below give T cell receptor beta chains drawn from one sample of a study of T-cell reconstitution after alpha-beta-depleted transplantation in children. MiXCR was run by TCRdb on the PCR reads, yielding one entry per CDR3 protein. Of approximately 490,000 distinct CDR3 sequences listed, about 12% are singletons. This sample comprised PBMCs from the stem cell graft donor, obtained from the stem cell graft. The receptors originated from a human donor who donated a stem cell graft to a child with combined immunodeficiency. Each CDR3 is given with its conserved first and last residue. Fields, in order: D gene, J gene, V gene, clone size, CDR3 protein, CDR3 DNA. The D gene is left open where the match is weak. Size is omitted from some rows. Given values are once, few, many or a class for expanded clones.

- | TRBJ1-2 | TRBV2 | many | CASSERIYYGYTF | TGTGCCAGCAGTGAAAGGATTTACTATGGCTACACCTTC
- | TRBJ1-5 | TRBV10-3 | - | CAISAQGSNQPQHF | TGTGCCATCAGTGCGCAGGGGAGCAATCAGCCCCAGCATTTT
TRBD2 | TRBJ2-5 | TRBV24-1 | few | CATSAGAETQYF | TGTGCCACCAGCGCGGGAGCAGAGACCCAGTACTTC
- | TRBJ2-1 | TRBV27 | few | CASSLSVRGLSSYNEQFF | TGTGCCAGCAGTTTATCGGTCCGGGGCCTGAGCTCCTACAATGAGCAGTTCTTC
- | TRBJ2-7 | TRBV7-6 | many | CASSPVRAGTSYEQYF | TGTGCCAGCAGCCCAGTTAGAGCAGGGACCTCCTACGAGCAGTACTTC
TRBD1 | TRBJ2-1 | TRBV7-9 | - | CASSSGTELFF | TGTGCCAGCAGTTCCGGGACAGAGTTGTTCTTC
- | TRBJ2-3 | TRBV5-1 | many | CASSLEQGDTQYF | TGCGCCAGCAGCTTGGAACAGGGAGATACGCAGTATTTT
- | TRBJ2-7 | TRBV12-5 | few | CASGLRPYEQYF | TGTGCTAGTGGTTTGAGACCTTACGAGCAGTACTTC
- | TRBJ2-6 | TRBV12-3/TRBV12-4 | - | CASISSSGANVLTF | TGTGCCAGCATATCAAGCTCTGGGGCCAACGTCCTGACTTTC
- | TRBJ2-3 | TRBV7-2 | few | CASSSMEPSTDTQYF | TGTGCCAGCAGCTCGATGGAGCCTAGCACAGATACGCAGTATTTT
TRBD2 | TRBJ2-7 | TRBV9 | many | CASSVASGGYEQYF | TGTGCCAGCAGCGTAGCTTCGGGGGGTTACGAGCAGTACTTC
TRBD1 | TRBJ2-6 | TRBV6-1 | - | CASSPWDRETGANVLTF | TGTGCCAGCAGTCCGTGGGACAGGGAAACTGGGGCCAACGTCCTGACTTTC
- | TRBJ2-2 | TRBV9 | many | CASSVVSGELFF | TGTGCCAGCAGCGTAGTTTCCGGGGAGCTGTTTTTT
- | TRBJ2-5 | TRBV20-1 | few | CSASTFRTALQETQYF | TGCAGTGCTAGTACTTTTAGGACAGCACTTCAAGAGACCCAGTACTTC
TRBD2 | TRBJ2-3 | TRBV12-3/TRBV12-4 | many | CASSSTSGITDTQYF | TGTGCCAGCAGTTCGACTAGCGGGATTACAGATACGCAGTATTTT
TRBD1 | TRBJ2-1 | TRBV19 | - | CASSTIGQGVYNEQFF | TGTGCCAGTAGTACAATTGGACAGGGGGTGTACAATGAGCAGTTCTTC
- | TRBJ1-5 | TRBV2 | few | CAVSAINQPQHF | TGTGCCGTTTCAGCAATCAATCAGCCCCAGCATTTT
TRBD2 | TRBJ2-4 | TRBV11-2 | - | CASSSGLAGGPAKNIQYF | TGTGCCAGCAGCTCGGGACTAGCGGGAGGGCCGGCCAAAAACATTCAGTACTTC
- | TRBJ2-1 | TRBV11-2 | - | CASSFGLVADNEQFF | TGTGCCAGCAGCTTTGGATTGGTAGCGGACAATGAGCAGTTCTTC
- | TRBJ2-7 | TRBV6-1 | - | CASSESAPYEQYF | TGTGCCAGCAGTGAATCCGCTCCCTACGAGCAGTACTTC
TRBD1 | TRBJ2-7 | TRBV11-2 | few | CASSLEPRARGSHEQYF | TGTGCCAGCAGCTTAGAGCCCCGAGCCAGGGGGTCCCACGAGCAGTACTTC
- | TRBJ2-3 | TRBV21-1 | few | CASSKAGLRGHTDTQYF | TGTGCCAGCAGCAAAGCGGGCCTCCGAGGACACACAGATACGCAGTATTTT
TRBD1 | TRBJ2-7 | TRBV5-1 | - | CASSFTTGGDSYEQYF | TGCGCCAGCAGCTTTACCACAGGGGGCGACTCCTACGAGCAGTACTTC
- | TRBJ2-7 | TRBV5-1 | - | CASSLFSPDSYYEQYF | TGCGCCAGCAGCTTGTTCTCGCCTGACAGTTACTACGAGCAGTACTTC
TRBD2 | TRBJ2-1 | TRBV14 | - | CASSRLLAGGYNEQFF | TGTGCCAGCAGCCGCCTACTAGCGGGGGGGTACAATGAGCAGTTCTTC
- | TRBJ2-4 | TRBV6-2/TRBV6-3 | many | CASSRRREPNIQYF | TGTGCCAGCAGCCGGCGAAGGGAGCCAAACATTCAGTACTTC
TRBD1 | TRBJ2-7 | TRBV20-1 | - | CSASQGSRGSSYEQYF | TGCAGTGCTAGTCAGGGGAGCAGGGGGTCTTCCTACGAGCAGTACTTC
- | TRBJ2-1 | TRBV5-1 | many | CASSATSSLNEQFF | TGCGCCAGCAGCGCCACCTCTAGCTTAAATGAGCAGTTCTTC
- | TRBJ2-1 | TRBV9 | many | CASSVVLGGGEQFF | TGTGCCAGCAGCGTAGTTTTAGGGGGAGGTGAGCAGTTCTTC
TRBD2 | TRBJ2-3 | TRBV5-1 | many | CASSPGTSGRAVDTQYF | TGCGCCAGCAGCCCTGGGACTAGCGGGAGGGCCGTGGATACGCAGTATTTT
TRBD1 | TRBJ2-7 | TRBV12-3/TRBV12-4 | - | CASSGTAYYEQYF | TGTGCCAGCAGCGGGACAGCTTACTACGAGCAGTACTTC
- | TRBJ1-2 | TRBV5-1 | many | CASSLGSNYGYTF | TGCGCCAGCAGCTTGGGATCTAACTATGGCTACACCTTC
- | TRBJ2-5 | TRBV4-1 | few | CASSQDRVHKETQYF | TGCGCCAGCAGCCAAGATCGGGTACATAAAGAGACCCAGTACTTC
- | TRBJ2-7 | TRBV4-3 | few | CASSQDQDGTYEQYF | TGCGCCAGCAGTCAAGATCAGGACGGAACCTACGAGCAGTACTTC
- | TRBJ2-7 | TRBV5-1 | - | CASSSSFGETYEQYF | TGCGCCAGCAGCTCCAGCTTTGGAGAAACCTACGAGCAGTACTTC
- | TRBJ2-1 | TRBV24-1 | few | CATSVDNFLSYNEQFF | TGTGCCACCAGTGTCGATAATTTCCTCTCCTACAATGAGCAGTTCTTC
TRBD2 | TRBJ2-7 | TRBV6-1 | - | CASSGRTSGDYEQYF | TGTGCCAGCAGTGGAAGGACTAGCGGGGACTACGAGCAGTACTTC
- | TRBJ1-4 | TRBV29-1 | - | CSVAGVGTNEKLFF | TGCAGCGTTGCGGGGGTCGGAACTAATGAAAAACTGTTTTTT
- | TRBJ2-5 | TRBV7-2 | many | CASSSGTNGETQYF | TGTGCCAGCAGCTCCGGGACAAACGGGGAGACCCAGTACTTC
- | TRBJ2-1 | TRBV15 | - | CATSGDRNEQFF | TGTGCCACCAGCGGAGACAGGAATGAGCAGTTCTTC
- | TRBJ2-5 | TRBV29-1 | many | CSVARVTGPAVRYF | TGCAGCGTTGCGAGGGTAACAGGACCCGCGGTCAGGTACTTC
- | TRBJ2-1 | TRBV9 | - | CASSGGGTTPYNEQFF | TGTGCCAGCAGCGGAGGGGGGACGACACCCTACAATGAGCAGTTCTTC
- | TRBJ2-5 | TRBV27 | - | CASSLSGGRGLAVEETQYF | TGTGCCAGCAGTTTATCAGGAGGTAGGGGGCTAGCGGTAGAAGAGACCCAGTACTTC
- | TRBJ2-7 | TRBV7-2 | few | CASSPRRVWGEQYF | TGTGCCAGCAGCCCTAGACGCGTTTGGGGCGAGCAGTACTTC
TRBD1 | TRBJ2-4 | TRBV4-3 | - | CASSEADRLRGNIQYF | TGCGCCAGCAGCGAAGCGGACAGGTTACGAGGGAACATTCAGTACTTC
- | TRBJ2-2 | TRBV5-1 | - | CASSLMASVPTGELFF | TGCGCCAGCAGCTTGATGGCTAGCGTTCCCACCGGGGAGCTGTTTTTT